The clone carrying this TCR beta chain was counted between two and nine times. Only in-frame clones appear in the TCRdb table, and some are missing; sequencing was by immunoSEQ multiplex PCR. The profile shows more than 150,000 clones, about four fifths of them singletons. The data were taken from a study of blood T cell repertoires in COVID-19. V lost 4 bases, J lost 0 bases, and 10 bases stayed unmatched. CDR1 is SGHRS, CDR2 YFSETQ, per germline. CDR3 length: 17 residues. This chain links TRBV5-1 with TRBJ1-3; 7 bases align to TRBD1. This clonotype was sampled from a man aged 65-85 years who had recovered from COVID-19. Sequencing used peripheral blood. The CDR3 nucleotides read TGCGCCAGCAGCCAGGATAATCGACAGGGCTCTGGAAACACCATATATTTT. Its translation is CASSQDNRQGSGNTIYF.